These 14 T cell receptor beta chains originate from one sample sequenced in a study of PD-1 blockade in classical Hodgkin lymphoma. Sequencing was performed with immunoSEQ multiplex PCR; in TCRdb, only in-frame clones are kept and a portion is missing. There are about 27,000 clones in the sample; about 72% occur only once, and less than 4.5% lies in the top ten. Time point: cycle 4 day 1 (C4D1), after less than 7 weeks of nivolumab. Every single patient, without exception, relapsed after autologous stem cell transplantation, and brentuximab vedotin exposure varied. The sample consisted of peripheral blood mononuclear cells (PBMCs), taken before the fourth cycle of nivolumab. These receptors came from a human donor with classical Hodgkin lymphoma.

The chain links TRBV4-1 to TRBJ2-3; 9 nucleotides line up with TRBD1. CDR3 length: 16 amino acids. Germline values: CDR1 MGHRA, CDR2 YSYEKL. V trimming: 4 bases; J trimming: 3 bases; junction bases outside the gene matches: 8. CDR3 sequence reads: CASSRAGTGITDTQYF. The CDR3 nucleotides are TGCGCCAGCAGCCGAGCCGGGACAGGGATTACAGATACGCAGTATTTT.

CDR3: CASSTGTSGLYEQYF. CDR3 nucleotides: TGCGCCAGCAGCACGGGGACTAGCGGACTCTACGAGCAGTACTTC. The chain links TRBV5-1 to TRBJ2-7, with 11 bases that match TRBD2. The CDR3 length is 15 residues. After removal of 4 bases from V and 3 bases from J, the junction contained 6 bases not matched to a gene. CDR1 and CDR2 from the germline V gene are SGHRS and YFSETQ. Filled out from reference TRBV5-1 and TRBJ2-7, the complete variable domain reads KAGVTQTPRYLIKTRGQQVTLSCSPISGHRSVSWYQQTPGQGLQFLFEYFSETQRNKGNFPGRFSGRQFSNSRSEMNVSTLELGDSALYLCASSTGTSGLYEQYFGPGTRLTVT.

V usage is TRBV11-3 and J usage is TRBJ1-1; 7 nucleotides agree with TRBD1. The V gene end was trimmed by 1 base and the J gene end by 1 base; junction bases not matched to a gene: 0. The CDR3 loop spans 14 amino acids. Per germline, CDR1 SGHNT and CDR2 YENEEA. CDR3 sequence (DNA): TGTGCCAGCAGCTTAGCAGGGGGGAACACTGAAGCTTTCTTT. Its protein is CASSLAGGNTEAFF. The full variable domain, its missing parts supplied by reference TRBV11-3 and TRBJ1-1, is EAGVVQSPRYKIIEKKQPVAFWCNPISGHNTLYWYLQNLGQGPELLIRYENEEAVDDSQLPKDRFSAERLKGVDSTLKIQPAELGDSAVYLCASSLAGGNTEAFFGQGTRLTVV.

The chain joins TRBV4-3 to TRBJ2-1; D possibly corresponds to TRBD2 (5 bases). Deletions cut 0 bases from V and 6 bases from J, with 6 bases between. Germline V gene lookup returns CDR1 LGHNA and CDR2 YSLEER. The CDR3 extends over 13 amino acids. CDR3 protein: CASSQEGGNEQFF. The CDR3 nucleotides read TGCGCCAGCAGCCAAGAAGGAGGCAATGAGCAGTTCTTC.

This clone was seen a few times. The chain joins TRBV7-2 to TRBJ2-5; D is perhaps TRBD1 (5 bases). The germline CDR1 and CDR2 sequences are SGHTA and FQGNSA. This CDR3 is 14 amino acids long. Deletions cut 1 base from V and 2 bases from J, with 8 bases between. The DNA for the CDR3 is TGTGCCAGCAGCTTAGAGTACAGGCAAGAGACCCAGTACTTC. This encodes CASSLEYRQETQYF.

The chain has TRBV7-2 and TRBJ1-1, with a tentative D call TRBD1 (5 bases). The CDR3 contains 14 residues. Germline values: CDR1 SGHTA, CDR2 FQGNSA. Trimming cost V 1 base and J 3 bases, with 9 bases left between them. The CDR3 sequence is CASSLGGFDTEAFF. The CDR3 bases are TGTGCCAGCAGCTTAGGGGGGTTCGACACTGAAGCTTTCTTT. Using reference TRBV7-2 and TRBJ1-1 for the parts outside the CDR3, the full variable domain is GAGVSQSPSNKVTEKGKDVELRCDPISGHTALYWYRQSLGQGLEFLIYFQGNSAPDKSGLPSDRFSAERTGGSVSTLTIQRTQQEDSAVYLCASSLGGFDTEAFFGQGTRLTVV.

Only one count was recorded for this clone. The chain links TRBV6-5 to TRBJ1-2, with no clear D. The germline V and J ends were trimmed by 0 bases and 1 base, with 9 bases remaining between them. Germline V lookup: CDR1 MNHEY, CDR2 SVGAGI. The CDR3 has 15 residues. The chain's CDR3 is CASSYSDGSNYGYTF. In DNA form, the CDR3 reads TGTGCCAGCAGTTACTCTGACGGAAGTAACTATGGCTACACCTTC.

J is TRBJ2-5 and V is TRBV7-2, with D hard to call. The CDR3 is made up of 14 amino acids. With 4 bases removed from V and 0 bases from J, the gap between germline ends came to 9 bases. Germline lookup yields CDR1 SGHTA and CDR2 FQGNSA. CDR3 in amino acids: CASSSTRYQETQYF. The CDR3 region has the DNA TGTGCCAGCAGCTCTACAAGGTACCAAGAGACCCAGTACTTC.

This chain uses TRBV7-2 with TRBJ1-5, with D unresolved. Trimming pared 1 base from V and 3 bases from J, leaving 10 bases between. The CDR3 loop spans 15 amino acids. Per germline, CDR1 SGHTA and CDR2 FQGNSA. CDR3 amino acids: CASSLDLGNNQPQHF. The CDR3 DNA reads TGTGCCAGCAGCTTAGACTTGGGCAACAATCAGCCCCAGCATTTT.

CDR3 in DNA: TGTGCCAGCAGTCCGGGACAGGGGGCGCTTCGTGAAAAACTGTTTTTT. It translates to CASSPGQGALREKLFF. V gene TRBV28 combines with J gene TRBJ1-4; 12 bases agree with TRBD1. The CDR3 is 16 amino acids. The germline gives CDR1 MDHEN, CDR2 SYDVKM. The junction had 8 bases not matched to a gene; V was cut back by 5 bases and J by 7 bases.

This clone was observed a single time. The CDR3 spells CASSQDWGVNTDTQYF. CDR3 bases: TGTGCCAGCAGCCAAGATTGGGGCGTTAACACAGATACGCAGTATTTT. V usage is TRBV4-2 and J usage is TRBJ2-3; maybe TRBD1 (5 bases). The CDR3 has 16 amino acids. The V and J ends lost 0 bases and 2 bases respectively, with 12 bases between them. Germline V gene data show CDR1 as LGHNA and CDR2 as YNFKEQ.

V usage is TRBV6-6 and J usage is TRBJ1-1, with 9 bases aligning to TRBD1. The CDR3 sequence is 14 residues long. Germline CDR1 and CDR2: MNHNY and SVGAGI (reference sequence). J gave up 2 bases and V 6 bases, and 4 bases lay outside the gene matches. The CDR3 protein is CASRSQGANTEAFF. The CDR3 coding sequence is TGTGCCAGCAGGTCACAGGGGGCTAACACTGAAGCTTTCTTT.

This CDR3 is CASSLSLNTEAFF. DNA of the CDR3: TGTGCCAGCAGCCTTAGCTTGAACACTGAAGCTTTCTTT. The chain has TRBV14 and TRBJ1-1; D not certain. Trimming shortened V by 4 bases and J by 0 bases, and 6 bases separated the two germline ends. The CDR3 has 13 residues. Looked up from germline, CDR1 is SGHDN and CDR2 is FVKESK.

The V and J genes are TRBV6-5 and TRBJ2-2; D might be TRBD1 (6 bases). The CDR3 spans 13 residues. The V gene lost 6 bases and the J gene lost 6 bases, with 11 bases spanning the gap. Germline CDR1 and CDR2: MNHEY and SVGAGI. CDR3 protein: CASRKAGAGELFF. The CDR3 region has the DNA TGTGCCAGCAGAAAAGCAGGGGCCGGGGAGCTGTTTTTT.